The 30 T cell receptor beta chains below all came from one sample that was sequenced in a study of OX40 agonist ivuxolimab in advanced cancers. Only in-frame clones appear in the TCRdb table, and some are missing; sequencing was by immunoSEQ multiplex PCR. The sample lists tens of thousands of clones, 82% occurring once. The sample was CD4+ or CD8+ T cells sorted from blood, taken in a trial of the OX40 agonist ivuxolimab. The receptors were gathered from an adult with an advanced solid tumor such as melanoma, head and neck, liver or kidney cancer.

The genes are TRBV5-6 and TRBJ2-1; D uncertain. The CDR3 is made up of 15 amino acids. Germline assignment: CDR1 SGHDT and CDR2 YYEEEE. V was trimmed by 4 bases and J by 3 bases, leaving 14 bases between them. This chain's CDR3 is CASSALATGYNEQFF. The CDR3 DNA reads as TGTGCCAGCAGCGCCTTAGCTACGGGCTACAATGAGCAGTTCTTC.

To note about this clone: This may be a read error, as it is one base from a much larger clone. This same CDR3 is encoded by further DNA sequences in the sample. The chain combines TRBV5-1 with TRBJ2-5, with 7 bases aligning to TRBD2. V was pared by 4 bases and J by 1 base, with 10 bases of the junction left unmatched. CDR1 SGHRS and CDR2 YFSETQ come from the germline V gene. The CDR3 length is 16 residues. CDR3 amino acids: CASSPGTGGLQETQYF. The CDR3 DNA reads as TGCGCCAGCAGCCCGGGGACGGGGGGACTCCAAGAGACCCAGTACTTC.

The rearrangement joins TRBV5-1 to TRBJ2-1; 9 nucleotides agree with TRBD2. The V segment lost 0 bases and the J segment 3 bases; nucleotides outside the gene matches: 4. Germline V gene lookup returns CDR1 SGHRS and CDR2 YFSETQ. The CDR3 sequence is 16 residues long. The CDR3 coding sequence is TGCGCCAGCAGCTTGGATGCTAGCGGGAACTACAATGAGCAGTTCTTC. Protein sequence: CASSLDASGNYNEQFF. The full variable domain, with the rest looked up from reference TRBV5-1 and TRBJ2-1, is KAGVTQTPRYLIKTRGQQVTLSCSPISGHRSVSWYQQTPGQGLQFLFEYFSETQRNKGNFPGRFSGRQFSNSRSEMNVSTLELGDSALYLCASSLDASGNYNEQFFGPGTRLTVL.

The gene calls are TRBV10-2 and TRBJ1-5, with D possibly being TRBD1 (5 bases). The V end lost 7 bases, the J end lost 5 bases, and 18 bases lay between the germline ends. Germline loops: CDR1 WSHSY, CDR2 SAAADI. CDR3 size: 15 residues. Here the CDR3 reads CASIGERAYHQPQHF. In nucleotides, the CDR3 is TGCGCCAGCATAGGGGAAAGGGCCTACCATCAGCCCCAGCATTTT.

The chain employs TRBV6-5 and TRBJ1-6, with D possibly matching TRBD1 (5 bases). The CDR3 is 15 amino acids. V lost 0 bases, J lost 16 bases, and 19 bases lay in between. The V gene's germline CDR1 is MNHEY and CDR2 SVGAGI. The CDR3 here is CASSYSWDGGVALHF. In DNA, the CDR3 is TGTGCCAGCAGTTACTCATGGGACGGCGGGGTAGCACTCCACTTT.

In its sample, this clone was seen a few times. The rearrangement joins TRBV7-2 to TRBJ2-1; the match to TRBD2 covers 10 bases. The CDR3 length is 15 residues. Germline V gene lookup returns CDR1 SGHTA and CDR2 FQGNSA. The V segment lost 8 bases and the J segment 7 bases; nucleotides outside the gene matches: 11. The CDR3 DNA reads TGTGCCAGCCAAAGGGGGCTAGCGGGGGCAAATGAGCAGTTCTTC. Translating gives CASQRGLAGANEQFF.

V usage is TRBV5-1 and J usage is TRBJ2-3; no clear D. Trimming took off 1 base at V and 2 bases at J, with 14 bases between the two ends. The CDR3 has 16 amino acids. Germline assignment: CDR1 SGHRS and CDR2 YFSETQ. CDR3 DNA sequence: TGCGCCAGCAGCTTGACAGTAAACCCCGACACAGATACGCAGTATTTT. Its protein is CASSLTVNPDTDTQYF.

This rearrangement joins TRBV5-1 to TRBJ2-4, with D perhaps matching TRBD2 (7 bases). Trimming pared 4 bases from V and 11 bases from J, leaving 22 bases between. The CDR3 has 15 residues. Germline values: CDR1 SGHRS, CDR2 YFSETQ. CDR3 region: CASSPEGGGATVQYF. Here the CDR3 DNA reads TGCGCCAGCAGCCCGGAGGGGGGGGGAGCTACGGTTCAGTACTTC.

The chain employs TRBV27 and TRBJ2-3; 11 bases match TRBD2. Germline V gives CDR1 MNHEY, CDR2 SMNVEV (reference sequence). The CDR3 consists of 14 residues. With 3 bases clipped from V and 4 bases from J, the junction kept 0 bases outside the gene matches. The CDR3 loop reads CASSLGLAADTQYF. CDR3 nucleotide sequence: TGTGCCAGCAGTTTGGGACTAGCGGCAGATACGCAGTATTTT.

This sequence joins TRBV25-1 and TRBJ1-3, with 7 bases fitting TRBD1. Germline V CDR1 and CDR2: MGHDK, SYGVNS. CDR3 length: 15 amino acids. Trimming took 6 bases from V and 0 from J; bases not matched to a gene: 5. The CDR3 sequence: CASSQDRISGNTIYF. The CDR3 coding sequence is TGTGCCAGCAGCCAGGACAGGATCTCTGGAAACACCATATATTTT.

CDR3 DNA: TGTGCCAGCAGATCGGGCCAGGGGGCGCGGACTGAAGCTTTCTTT. It specifies CASRSGQGARTEAFF. The gene calls are TRBV27 and TRBJ1-1; 8 nucleotides agree with TRBD1. Per the germline V gene, CDR1 is MNHEY and CDR2 is SMNVEV (reference sequence). V was clipped by 6 bases and J by 5 bases; unmatched bases: 11. The CDR3 is made up of 15 amino acids.

This chain links TRBV6-5 with TRBJ2-7, with 7 bases identical to TRBD1. Germline CDR1 is MNHEY and CDR2 is SVGAGI. The CDR3 loop spans 15 amino acids. Germline trimming cut 5 bases from V and 2 bases from J; bases unmatched to any gene: 9. The CDR3 is CASSPGQALPYEQYF. Written as DNA, the CDR3 is TGTGCCAGCAGTCCCGGACAGGCCCTTCCCTACGAGCAGTACTTC.

The V gene is TRBV7-3, the J gene TRBJ2-7, with D hard to call. CDR1 and CDR2 (germline): SGHTA, FQGTGA. CDR3 length: 13 residues. Trimming took off 6 bases at V and 3 bases at J, with 12 bases between the two ends. In DNA form, the CDR3 reads TGTGCCAGCAGTGGCGTAGGAGACTACGAGCAGTACTTC. This gives the protein CASSGVGDYEQYF.

The chain couples TRBV6-4 to TRBJ2-5, with 11 bases matching TRBD2. This CDR3 is 15 amino acids long. CDR1 is MRHNA and CDR2 is SNTAGT in the germline V gene. V trimming: 5 bases; J trimming: 1 base; junction bases outside the gene matches: 3. The CDR3 DNA sequence: TGTGCCAGCAGTCCACTAGCGGGGGCCCAAGAGACCCAGTACTTC. It codes for CASSPLAGAQETQYF.

The chain has TRBV7-2 and TRBJ2-7; TRBD2 agrees at 14 bases. Losses at the gene ends were 5 bases for V and 12 bases for J; bases not matched to a gene: 18. Looked up from germline, CDR1 is SGHTA and CDR2 is FQGNSA. The CDR3 extends over 17 amino acids. The CDR3, as DNA: TGTGCCAGCAGCGACCAACCTCCGGGACTAGCGGGAGTTTTGCCGTACTTC. It encodes CASSDQPPGLAGVLPYF.

This clone was counted once. The chain links TRBV6-5 to TRBJ2-1; 14 bases align to TRBD2. Per the germline V gene, CDR1 is MNHEY and CDR2 is SVGAGI. This CDR3 contains 13 residues. The V segment lost 7 bases and the J segment 8 bases; nucleotides outside the gene matches: 1. As DNA, the CDR3 is TGTGCCAGCAAGACTAGCGGGGGGGATGAGCAGTTCTTC. Translating gives CASKTSGGDEQFF.

V gene TRBV6-1 combines with J gene TRBJ2-2; no reliable D call. Trimming took 8 bases from V and 7 from J, leaving 14 bases between them. Germline V gene sequence: CDR1 MNHNS, CDR2 SASEGT. The CDR3 loop spans 13 amino acids. The CDR3 loop is CASETFIGGELFF. As DNA, the CDR3 is TGTGCCAGCGAGACATTTATAGGCGGGGAGCTGTTTTTT.

The genes are TRBV5-1 and TRBJ2-1; 7 nucleotides match TRBD2. The CDR3 runs to 15 residues. The germline gives CDR1 SGHRS, CDR2 YFSETQ. V dropped 1 base and J dropped 5; count of bases not matched to a gene: 6. The CDR3: CASSLRRERNNEQFF. The CDR3 DNA reads TGCGCCAGCAGCTTGAGGCGGGAGAGGAACAATGAGCAGTTCTTC.

The chain has TRBV5-8 and TRBJ1-3, with TRBD1 matching 7 bases. The V segment lost 5 bases and the J segment 2 bases; nucleotides outside the gene matches: 16. The germline V gene has CDR1 SGHTS and CDR2 YDEGEE. There are 18 residues in the CDR3. The CDR3 sequence is CASSYRGQARGTGNTIYF. The CDR3 region has the DNA TGTGCCAGCAGTTACAGAGGACAGGCGAGGGGGACTGGAAACACCATATATTTT. Full variable domain (missing parts from reference TRBV5-8 and TRBJ1-3): EAGVTQSPTHLIKTRGQQATLRCSPISGHTSVYWYQQALGLGLQFLLWYDEGEERNRGNFPPRFSGRQFPNYSSELNVNALELEDSALYLCASSYRGQARGTGNTIYFGEGSWLTVV.

The chain carries TRBV5-1 and TRBJ2-3; 8 bases agree with TRBD2. CDR3 length: 14 amino acids. Germline trimming cut 4 bases from V and 4 bases from J; bases unmatched to any gene: 5. Germline V lookup: CDR1 SGHRS, CDR2 YFSETQ. The CDR3 sequence is CASSPRGGADTQYF. In DNA form, the CDR3 reads TGCGCCAGCAGCCCCCGGGGGGGCGCAGATACGCAGTATTTT. The variable domain in full, with the rest retrieved from reference TRBV5-1 and TRBJ2-3, is KAGVTQTPRYLIKTRGQQVTLSCSPISGHRSVSWYQQTPGQGLQFLFEYFSETQRNKGNFPGRFSGRQFSNSRSEMNVSTLELGDSALYLCASSPRGGADTQYFGPGTRLTVL.

The chain uses TRBV6-5 and TRBJ2-7, with TRBD1 matching 7 bases. V lost 6 bases, J lost 3 bases, and 5 bases stayed unmatched. From germline, CDR1 is MNHEY and CDR2 SVGAGI. This CDR3 comprises 13 residues. Here the CDR3 DNA reads TGTGCCAGCAGGGGACAGCTGAGCTACGAGCAGTACTTC. Encoded protein: CASRGQLSYEQYF.

This rearrangement joins TRBV5-6 to TRBJ1-1, with D tentatively TRBD1 (6 bases). V lost 0 bases, J lost 2 bases, and 14 bases lay in between. Germline CDR1 reads SGHDT; CDR2 reads YYEEEE. The CDR3 sequence is 16 residues long. The CDR3 protein is CASSLEGGRYNTEAFF. Here the CDR3 DNA reads TGTGCCAGCAGCTTGGAGGGGGGTCGGTACAACACTGAAGCTTTCTTT.

The chain carries TRBV10-3 and TRBJ2-3; D call uncertain. Trimming shortened V by 5 bases and J by 6 bases, and 9 bases separated the two germline ends. CDR3 size: 12 residues. Looked up from germline, CDR1 is ENHRY and CDR2 is SYGVKD. The CDR3 reads CAISNGLDTQYF. CDR3 in DNA: TGTGCCATCAGTAACGGTCTGGATACGCAGTATTTT.

Details on this clone: It differs at one base from a far larger clone, so likely a read error. The chain carries TRBV7-8 and TRBJ1-2; possibly TRBD1 for D (5 bases). Germline CDR1 SGHVS, CDR2 FQNEAQ. The V gene lost 3 bases and the J gene lost 3 bases, with 8 bases spanning the gap. The CDR3 length is 13 residues. DNA of the CDR3: TGTGCCAGCAGCTTCGGGGGGGACTATGGCTACACCTTC. It encodes CASSFGGDYGYTF.

The chain joins TRBV28 to TRBJ2-4; D is possibly TRBD1 (6 bases). Germline V gives CDR1 MDHEN, CDR2 SYDVKM. This CDR3 has 14 residues. Deletions cut 6 bases from V and 0 bases from J, with 9 bases between. The CDR3 nucleotides are TGTGCCAGCAGAACAGGGTTAGCCAAAAACATTCAGTACTTC. It yields the protein CASRTGLAKNIQYF.

The chain carries TRBV7-9 and TRBJ2-3, with D possibly called TRBD1 or TRBD2 (5 bases each). Germline assignment: CDR1 SEHNR and CDR2 FQNEAQ (reference sequence). V shed 1 base and J shed 6 bases, with 14 bases lying between them. The CDR3 is 15 residues long. The CDR3 loop reads CASSLEGPKSDTQYF. The CDR3 DNA reads TGTGCCAGCAGCTTAGAGGGACCGAAATCGGATACGCAGTATTTT.

In its sample, this clone was seen once. The genes are TRBV19 and TRBJ2-2; D is ambiguous. Trimming took off 4 bases at V and 2 bases at J, with 17 bases between the two ends. This CDR3 spans 17 amino acids. CDR1 is LNHDA and CDR2 is SQIVND in the germline V gene (reference sequence). CDR3 nucleotides: TGTGCCAGTAGTACCCCCCAAACTTTATTAAACACCGGGGAGCTGTTTTTT. It specifies CASSTPQTLLNTGELFF.

This chain links TRBV2 with TRBJ2-5, with 9 bases lining up with TRBD1. CDR3 length equals 15 residues. Trimming at V came to 4 bases and at J to 4 bases, leaving 7 bases not matched to a gene. The V gene's germline CDR1 is SNHLY and CDR2 FYNNEI. The CDR3 spells CASSGGRGQGETQYF. For the CDR3, the DNA is TGTGCCAGCAGTGGGGGGCGGGGACAGGGAGAGACCCAGTACTTC.

The chain has TRBV5-1 and TRBJ2-1; 7 bases are a match to TRBD2. The CDR3 is 15 residues long. The V gene's germline CDR1 is SGHRS and CDR2 YFSETQ. The V and J ends lost 1 base and 2 bases, in that order; junction bases with no gene match: 3. The CDR3 sequence is CASSLRTSAYNEQFF. The CDR3 bases are TGCGCCAGCAGCTTGCGAACTAGCGCCTACAATGAGCAGTTCTTC.

V gene TRBV5-1 combines with J gene TRBJ2-3, with D possibly called TRBD1 or TRBD2 (5 bases each). V lost 7 bases and J 0 bases, leaving 12 bases between the germline ends. In germline, CDR1 is SGHRS, CDR2 YFSETQ. The CDR3 length is 14 residues. The CDR3 sequence: CASSRDLSTDTQYF. The CDR3 DNA sequence: TGCGCCAGCTCCCGGGACCTTAGCACAGATACGCAGTATTTT.